Each of the 10 T cell receptor beta chains below was sequenced from the same sample in a study of blood T cells in healthy people across ages. Using a J-beta primer mix together with a sample-barcoded 5' primer, a second PCR was run for about 6 to 12 cycles. From the 5' RACE reads, TCRdb called clonotypes with MiXCR, one entry per CDR3 protein. Among roughly 1.4 million distinct CDR3 sequences listed, 45% to 70% were seen once. Sequencing was performed on blood. The receptors derive from a man younger than 35 in good health.

This clonotype was picked up a small number of times. The chain is built from TRBV2 and TRBJ2-1, with 9 bases identical to TRBD2. The CDR3 totals 15 residues. Per the germline V gene, CDR1 is SNHLY and CDR2 is FYNNEI. Unmatched junction bases numbered 9, after V lost 9 bases and J lost 3 bases. CDR3 DNA sequence: TGTGCCAGTGAGAGGTCTAGCGGGATCTACAATGAGCAGTTCTTC. Translating it yields CASERSSGIYNEQFF.

The genes are TRBV4-3 and TRBJ2-5; D is unresolved. Trimming left V 8 bases short and J 3 bases short, with 16 bases between. The CDR3 has 14 amino acids. The germline V gene encodes CDR1 LGHNA and CDR2 YSLEER. Here the CDR3 reads CASGLQTSKETQYF. DNA of the CDR3: TGCGCCAGCGGCCTCCAGACAAGTAAAGAGACCCAGTACTTC.

The V and J genes are TRBV5-1 and TRBJ2-2; 7 positions agree with TRBD1. CDR1 SGHRS and CDR2 YFSETQ come from the germline V gene. There are 16 residues in the CDR3. The ends lost 0 bases at V and 1 base at J; junction bases unmatched: 3. The CDR3 is CASSLEGTENTGELFF. The CDR3 bases are TGCGCCAGCAGCTTGGAGGGGACAGAGAACACCGGGGAGCTGTTTTTT.

This rearrangement joins TRBV2 to TRBJ2-1; D remains ambiguous. The CDR3 runs to 15 residues. V was clipped by 2 bases and J by 8 bases, with 16 bases between them. CDR1 is SNHLY and CDR2 is FYNNEI in the germline V gene. Here the CDR3 reads CASSELRSGLHEQFF. In nucleotides, the CDR3 is TGTGCCAGCAGTGAACTCCGTTCGGGTTTGCATGAGCAGTTCTTC.

The chain links TRBV4-1 to TRBJ2-7; 7 bases are shared with TRBD2. V lost 0 bases and J lost 6; bases outside the gene matches: 8. Germline assignment: CDR1 MGHRA and CDR2 YSYEKL. The CDR3 length is 15 residues. CDR3 DNA sequence: TGCGCCAGCAGCCAAGACGGCCCGACTAGCTCCGAGCAGTACTTC. Encoded protein: CASSQDGPTSSEQYF.

The rearrangement joins TRBV3-1 to TRBJ1-4, with no clear D. This CDR3 contains 13 residues. In germline, CDR1 is LGHDT, CDR2 YNNKEL (reference sequence). Trimming took 4 bases from V and 6 from J, leaving 9 bases between them. CDR3 amino acids: CASSPGWYEKLFF. In nucleotides, the CDR3 is TGTGCCAGCAGCCCCGGGTGGTATGAAAAACTGTTTTTT.

This clonotype has more than one count but fewer than ten. CDR3 sequence: CAISTGQGIQLEYF. In DNA form, the CDR3 reads TGTGCCATCAGCACGGGACAGGGCATCCAATTGGAGTACTTC. This chain joins TRBV10-3 and TRBJ2-5, with TRBD1 matching over 9 bases. The junction had 14 bases not matched to a gene; V was cut back by 6 bases and J by 12 bases. Germline V gene sequence: CDR1 ENHRY, CDR2 SYGVKD. The CDR3 is made up of 14 amino acids.

The V and J genes are TRBV12-3 or TRBV12-4 and TRBJ2-7; no reliable D call. Trimming took 2 bases from V and 10 from J, leaving 12 bases between them. CDR3 size: 12 residues. CDR3 in amino acids: CASSLRLSAQYF. For the CDR3, the DNA is TGTGCCAGCAGTTTAAGATTGTCCGCACAGTACTTC.

The J gene is TRBJ2-1, the V gene TRBV5-1; 14 bases are shared with TRBD2. Germline V CDR1 and CDR2: SGHRS, YFSETQ. V lost 3 bases, J lost 13 bases, and 9 bases stayed unmatched. The CDR3 covers 15 residues. CDR3 nucleotides: TGCGCCAGCAGCTCGGGACTAGCGGGAGTAGAGACCCAGTTCTTC. Its translation: CASSSGLAGVETQFF.

The chain links TRBV9 to TRBJ2-7; a weak D match, TRBD2 (6 bases). There are 16 residues in the CDR3. V lost 0 bases and J lost 0, with 13 bases in between. Germline V gene sequence: CDR1 SGDLS, CDR2 YYNGEE. The CDR3 DNA is TGTGCCAGCAGCGTAGCTGCGGGGTCCACCTCCTACGAGCAGTACTTC. Protein product: CASSVAAGSTSYEQYF.